This T cell receptor beta chain was captured in a study of T-cell reconstitution after alpha-beta-depleted transplantation in children. Notes on the study in general: After transplant, at about two months, alpha-beta T cells were reportedly derived from several hundred expanded graft clones. A year post-transplant, T-cell counts and diversity derived mostly from newly produced T cells. Several patients had high TCRbeta diversity at day 60; it came from surviving recipient T cells and thymic progenitors.

The CDR3 sequence is 15 residues long. Germline trimming cut 6 bases from V and 5 bases from J; bases unmatched to any gene: 12. The germline CDR1 and CDR2 sequences are MGHDK and SYGVNS. The authors prepared the TCRbeta library with unique molecular identifiers. TCRdb fed the PCR reads into MiXCR, producing one record per CDR3 protein. The sample records a few hundred thousand distinct CDR3 sequences, 10% being singletons. This clonotype was detected many times. Its antigen is not known. The sample was PBMCs, taken before TCRalphabeta/CD19-depleted stem cell transplant. The V and J genes are TRBV25-1 and TRBJ1-1, with 7 bases lining up with TRBD1. The clonotype comes from a boy younger than two with acute myeloid leukemia, due to receive a stem cell transplant. The DNA for the CDR3 is TGTGCCAGCAGCCCCACAGGGGACTACTTGACTGAAGCTTTCTTT. Protein sequence: CASSPTGDYLTEAFF.